These T cell receptor beta chains were read from a single sample in a study of T cell changes during pregnancy in multiple sclerosis. The protocol was immunoSEQ multiplex PCR, while the TCRdb copy is restricted to in-frame clones and leaves out a portion. The sample lists some 54,000 clones; around 93% were seen once. This sample comprised peripheral blood, obtained after pregnancy. The origin of the receptors is a female donor with multiple sclerosis, enrolled in a pregnancy study. Each CDR3 is given with its conserved first and last residue. Fields, in order: clone size, D gene, V gene, J gene, CDR3 protein, CDR3 DNA. A D gene is named only where the DNA matches it firmly. Expanded clones are given a class, and other clones once, few, many or no size at all.

clone_size: -; d_call: TRBD1; v_call: TRBV7-8; j_call: TRBJ2-7; cdr3_aa: CASSRTGGEYEQYF; cdr3_nt: TGTGCCAGCAGCCGGACAGGGGGCGAGTACGAGCAGTACTTC
clone_size: -; d_call: -; v_call: TRBV2; j_call: TRBJ2-5; cdr3_aa: CASSEPRVEETQYF; cdr3_nt: TGTGCCAGCAGTGAACCGAGGGTGGAAGAGACCCAGTACTTC
clone_size: -; d_call: -; v_call: TRBV11-2; j_call: TRBJ2-7; cdr3_aa: CASSLQRFPYEQYF; cdr3_nt: TGTGCCAGCAGCTTACAGCGATTCCCCTACGAGCAGTACTTC
clone_size: -; d_call: TRBD1; v_call: TRBV5-1; j_call: TRBJ2-7; cdr3_aa: CASSFDRGNEQYF; cdr3_nt: TGCGCCAGCAGCTTCGACAGGGGAAACGAGCAGTACTTC
clone_size: once; d_call: -; v_call: TRBV15; j_call: TRBJ1-3; cdr3_aa: CATSTRRGTGNTIYF; cdr3_nt: TGTGCCACCAGCACCCGCAGGGGAACTGGAAACACCATATATTTT
clone_size: once; d_call: -; v_call: TRBV27; j_call: TRBJ2-1; cdr3_aa: CASSSLRNNEQFF; cdr3_nt: TGTGCCAGCAGCTCCCTCCGTAACAATGAGCAGTTCTTC
clone_size: once; d_call: -; v_call: TRBV4-1; j_call: TRBJ2-7; cdr3_aa: CASSPLVWAKWYEQYF; cdr3_nt: TGCGCCAGCAGCCCCTTGGTGTGGGCAAAGTGGTACGAGCAGTACTTC
clone_size: -; d_call: -; v_call: TRBV9; j_call: TRBJ2-2; cdr3_aa: CASSPRGSLYTGELFF; cdr3_nt: TGTGCCAGCAGCCCCAGGGGCAGTCTTTACACCGGGGAGCTGTTTTTT
clone_size: -; d_call: TRBD2; v_call: TRBV5-4; j_call: TRBJ2-2; cdr3_aa: CASSPLAGDTGELFF; cdr3_nt: TGTGCCAGCAGCCCACTAGCGGGAGACACCGGGGAGCTGTTTTTT
clone_size: large; d_call: TRBD2; v_call: TRBV7-3; j_call: TRBJ2-7; cdr3_aa: CASSLTSGISYEQYF; cdr3_nt: TGTGCCAGCAGCTTGACTAGCGGAATCTCCTACGAGCAGTACTTC
clone_size: few; d_call: -; v_call: TRBV5-5; j_call: TRBJ2-7; cdr3_aa: CASSFNSLSYEQYF; cdr3_nt: TGTGCCAGCAGCTTCAACAGCCTCTCCTACGAGCAGTACTTC
clone_size: -; d_call: -; v_call: TRBV15; j_call: TRBJ2-2; cdr3_aa: CATSRVGRGGELFF; cdr3_nt: TGTGCCACCAGCAGAGTCGGGAGAGGCGGGGAGCTGTTTTTT
clone_size: -; d_call: TRBD2; v_call: TRBV7-9; j_call: TRBJ2-1; cdr3_aa: CASSRQFATSDYNEQFF; cdr3_nt: TGTGCCAGCAGCCGTCAGTTTGCGACTAGCGATTACAATGAGCAGTTCTTC
clone_size: -; d_call: TRBD2; v_call: TRBV6-1; j_call: TRBJ2-5; cdr3_aa: CASTLRTSFETQYF; cdr3_nt: TGTGCCAGCACCCTAAGGACTAGCTTTGAGACCCAGTACTTC
clone_size: -; d_call: TRBD2; v_call: TRBV7-2; j_call: TRBJ2-7; cdr3_aa: CASSIILAGSSYEQYF; cdr3_nt: TGTGCCAGCAGCATCATCCTAGCGGGGAGCTCCTACGAGCAGTACTTC
clone_size: once; d_call: TRBD2; v_call: TRBV6-1; j_call: TRBJ2-7; cdr3_aa: CASIPSLAGAYEQYF; cdr3_nt: TGTGCCAGCATCCCCTCACTAGCGGGAGCCTACGAGCAGTACTTC
clone_size: -; d_call: -; v_call: TRBV29-1; j_call: TRBJ2-3; cdr3_aa: CSVTEGDTQYF; cdr3_nt: TGCAGCGTGACAGAAGGAGATACGCAGTATTTT
clone_size: -; d_call: TRBD2; v_call: TRBV7-9; j_call: TRBJ2-1; cdr3_aa: CASSAQTSGGYNEQFF; cdr3_nt: TGTGCCAGCAGCGCGCAGACTAGCGGAGGGTACAATGAGCAGTTCTTC
clone_size: few; d_call: -; v_call: TRBV29-1; j_call: TRBJ1-1; cdr3_aa: CSVEDRIVLTEAFF; cdr3_nt: TGCAGCGTTGAAGATCGTATCGTCCTCACTGAAGCTTTCTTT
clone_size: -; d_call: TRBD1; v_call: TRBV7-8; j_call: TRBJ1-2; cdr3_aa: CASSLGGQGINYGYTF; cdr3_nt: TGTGCCAGCAGCTTAGGGGGACAGGGGATCAACTATGGCTACACCTTC
clone_size: -; d_call: -; v_call: TRBV21-1; j_call: TRBJ2-2; cdr3_aa: CASISRKLAGPKAGELFF; cdr3_nt: TGTGCCAGCATTTCGAGGAAACTAGCGGGACCTAAGGCCGGGGAGCTGTTTTTT
clone_size: -; d_call: -; v_call: TRBV18; j_call: TRBJ1-2; cdr3_aa: CASSPQGFQGYTF; cdr3_nt: TGTGCCAGCTCACCACAGGGGTTCCAGGGCTACACCTTC
clone_size: medium-sized; d_call: -; v_call: TRBV21-1; j_call: TRBJ2-2; cdr3_aa: CASSDRTPRHGELFF; cdr3_nt: TGTGCCAGCAGCGACCGAACTCCAAGACACGGGGAGCTGTTTTTT
clone_size: -; d_call: -; v_call: TRBV30; j_call: TRBJ1-2; cdr3_aa: CAWSKKGAPEGHGYTF; cdr3_nt: TGTGCCTGGAGTAAGAAAGGGGCCCCAGAAGGACACGGCTACACCTTC
clone_size: -; d_call: -; v_call: TRBV9; j_call: TRBJ2-7; cdr3_aa: CASSVDGLSYEQYF; cdr3_nt: TGTGCCAGCAGCGTAGACGGACTTTCCTACGAGCAGTACTTC
clone_size: -; d_call: -; v_call: TRBV28; j_call: TRBJ2-7; cdr3_aa: CASSLSVPNPYEQYF; cdr3_nt: TGTGCCAGCAGTTTATCGGTGCCTAACCCCTACGAGCAGTACTTC
clone_size: -; d_call: TRBD1; v_call: TRBV5-4; j_call: TRBJ1-5; cdr3_aa: CASSPLQGVHQPQHF; cdr3_nt: TGTGCCAGCAGCCCCTTACAGGGGGTCCATCAGCCCCAGCATTTT
clone_size: -; d_call: TRBD1; v_call: TRBV7-9; j_call: TRBJ2-1; cdr3_aa: CASSFYRSGGINEQFF; cdr3_nt: TGTGCCAGCAGCTTTTACCGTTCAGGGGGCATTAATGAGCAGTTCTTC
clone_size: once; d_call: -; v_call: TRBV6-6; j_call: TRBJ2-7; cdr3_aa: CASSPDTVSYEQYF; cdr3_nt: TGTGCCAGCAGCCCAGACACGGTCTCCTACGAGCAGTACTTC
clone_size: -; d_call: -; v_call: TRBV2; j_call: TRBJ1-5; cdr3_aa: CASSVGDQPQHF; cdr3_nt: TGTGCCAGCAGTGTAGGGGATCAGCCCCAGCATTTT
clone_size: -; d_call: -; v_call: TRBV27; j_call: TRBJ2-1; cdr3_aa: CASSFQRPWDDNEQFF; cdr3_nt: TGTGCCAGCAGTTTCCAGCGGCCCTGGGATGACAATGAGCAGTTCTTC
clone_size: -; d_call: TRBD1; v_call: TRBV27; j_call: TRBJ2-7; cdr3_aa: CASSFQGQNYEQYF; cdr3_nt: TGTGCCAGCAGCTTCCAGGGACAGAACTACGAGCAGTACTTC
clone_size: -; d_call: TRBD1; v_call: TRBV19; j_call: TRBJ1-5; cdr3_aa: CASSHPDRGHVQSEPQHF; cdr3_nt: TGTGCCAGTAGTCACCCGGACAGGGGACACGTACAATCAGAGCCCCAGCATTTT
clone_size: few; d_call: -; v_call: TRBV19; j_call: TRBJ1-1; cdr3_aa: CASSMERQLNTEAFF; cdr3_nt: TGTGCCAGTAGTATGGAGAGGCAGTTGAACACTGAAGCTTTCTTT
clone_size: -; d_call: -; v_call: TRBV19; j_call: TRBJ2-5; cdr3_aa: CASSKATQETQYF; cdr3_nt: TGTGCCAGTAGTAAAGCTACCCAAGAGACCCAGTACTTC
clone_size: -; d_call: TRBD1; v_call: TRBV27; j_call: TRBJ1-1; cdr3_aa: CASSFLGQGTEAFF; cdr3_nt: TGTGCCAGCAGTTTTTTGGGACAGGGTACTGAAGCTTTCTTT
clone_size: -; d_call: TRBD1; v_call: TRBV6-6; j_call: TRBJ2-6; cdr3_aa: CASSHTGGSGANVLTF; cdr3_nt: TGTGCCAGCAGTCACACAGGGGGCTCTGGGGCCAACGTCCTGACTTTC
clone_size: -; d_call: TRBD1; v_call: TRBV6-5; j_call: TRBJ2-7; cdr3_aa: CASSRHRDSQGEQYF; cdr3_nt: TGTGCCAGCAGTCGGCACCGGGACAGTCAAGGAGAGCAGTACTTC
clone_size: -; d_call: -; v_call: TRBV28; j_call: TRBJ2-2; cdr3_aa: CASSPHTGELFF; cdr3_nt: TGTGCCAGCAGTCCCCATACCGGGGAGCTGTTTTTT
clone_size: -; d_call: TRBD2; v_call: TRBV4-1; j_call: TRBJ2-1; cdr3_aa: CASSHAAGGRNEQFF; cdr3_nt: TGCGCCAGCAGCCATGCAGCGGGAGGGAGGAATGAGCAGTTCTTC
clone_size: -; d_call: -; v_call: TRBV29-1; j_call: TRBJ2-1; cdr3_aa: CSVAGASYNEQFF; cdr3_nt: TGCAGCGTTGCTGGGGCCTCCTACAATGAGCAGTTCTTC
clone_size: -; d_call: -; v_call: TRBV28; j_call: TRBJ1-3; cdr3_aa: CASSPLGGFSGNTIYF; cdr3_nt: TGTGCCAGCAGTCCTCTCGGGGGGTTCTCTGGAAACACCATATATTTT
clone_size: -; d_call: -; v_call: TRBV27; j_call: TRBJ2-1; cdr3_aa: CASKHSGRGDEQFF; cdr3_nt: TGTGCCAGCAAACACTCGGGCCGGGGAGATGAGCAGTTCTTC
clone_size: -; d_call: TRBD2; v_call: TRBV5-4; j_call: TRBJ2-1; cdr3_aa: CASSLRAGRWDNEQFF; cdr3_nt: TGTGCCAGCAGCTTGCGGGCCGGGAGGTGGGACAATGAGCAGTTCTTC
clone_size: -; d_call: TRBD1; v_call: TRBV7-9; j_call: TRBJ1-6; cdr3_aa: CASSWTGNNSPLHF; cdr3_nt: TGTGCCAGCAGCTGGACAGGGAACAATTCACCCCTCCACTTT
clone_size: -; d_call: -; v_call: TRBV7-9; j_call: TRBJ1-3; cdr3_aa: CASSLAGRAPGNTIYF; cdr3_nt: TGTGCCAGCAGCTTAGCTGGGAGGGCCCCTGGAAACACCATATATTTT
clone_size: -; d_call: TRBD1; v_call: TRBV5-1; j_call: TRBJ2-6; cdr3_aa: CASSSGQGAEGANVLTF; cdr3_nt: TGCGCCAGCAGCTCGGGACAGGGGGCTGAAGGGGCCAACGTCCTGACTTTC
clone_size: -; d_call: -; v_call: TRBV5-1; j_call: TRBJ2-1; cdr3_aa: CASSTGTTSNEQFF; cdr3_nt: TGCGCCAGCAGCACAGGGACTACGAGTAATGAGCAGTTCTTC
clone_size: -; d_call: TRBD1; v_call: TRBV11-3; j_call: TRBJ2-5; cdr3_aa: CASSLDLTGAETQYF; cdr3_nt: TGTGCCAGCAGCTTAGACCTTACAGGGGCAGAGACCCAGTACTTC
clone_size: -; d_call: -; v_call: TRBV9; j_call: TRBJ2-7; cdr3_aa: CASSAGTPDYEQYF; cdr3_nt: TGTGCCAGCAGCGCCGGGACACCAGACTACGAGCAGTACTTC
clone_size: -; d_call: -; v_call: TRBV11-2; j_call: TRBJ2-5; cdr3_aa: CASSHEWRGQETQYF; cdr3_nt: TGTGCCAGCAGTCATGAGTGGCGGGGCCAAGAGACCCAGTACTTC
clone_size: -; d_call: TRBD2; v_call: TRBV4-2; j_call: TRBJ2-7; cdr3_aa: CASSQDGGAGGYEQYF; cdr3_nt: TGTGCCAGCAGCCAAGATGGGGGAGCGGGAGGGTACGAGCAGTACTTC
clone_size: -; d_call: TRBD2; v_call: TRBV27; j_call: TRBJ2-7; cdr3_aa: CASSYRTSGRIYEQYF; cdr3_nt: TGTGCCAGCAGTTATCGTACTAGCGGCCGAATCTACGAGCAGTACTTC
clone_size: few; d_call: -; v_call: TRBV30; j_call: TRBJ1-1; cdr3_aa: CAGGNTEAFF; cdr3_nt: TGTGCCGGAGGAAACACTGAAGCTTTCTTT
clone_size: -; d_call: TRBD2; v_call: TRBV6-4; j_call: TRBJ2-3; cdr3_aa: CASSDSAGDSPDTQYF; cdr3_nt: TGTGCCAGCAGTGACTCGGCGGGAGATTCCCCAGATACGCAGTATTTT
clone_size: -; d_call: -; v_call: TRBV28; j_call: TRBJ1-2; cdr3_aa: CASTPGREDGYTF; cdr3_nt: TGTGCCAGCACTCCCGGCAGGGAAGATGGCTACACCTTC
clone_size: -; d_call: TRBD2; v_call: TRBV29-1; j_call: TRBJ2-3; cdr3_aa: CSVEGLAGTHTQYF; cdr3_nt: TGCAGCGTTGAAGGACTAGCGGGAACCCATACGCAGTATTTT
clone_size: -; d_call: TRBD2; v_call: TRBV10-3; j_call: TRBJ2-3; cdr3_aa: CAISDSGLAGGPDTQYF; cdr3_nt: TGTGCCATCAGTGATTCTGGACTAGCGGGAGGACCAGATACGCAGTATTTT